These 29 T cell receptor beta chains were sequenced from one sample in a study of vaccination effects on CD4 cells after COVID-19. Ahead of sequencing, the ViraFEST assay grew antigen-specific CD4+ T cells using viral peptide pools. Culturing for 10 days preceded CD4+ T cell isolation. Every participant took two doses of the BNT162b2 or mRNA-1273 vaccine. These receptors have no identified antigens. Clones were sequenced by immunoSEQ multiplex PCR, and TCRdb holds only the in-frame ones, with some missing. The data contain about 27,000 clones, roughly 85% of them singletons. The sequenced sample was CD4+ T cells from PBMCs cultured with HCoV-NL63 spike peptides, obtained after COVID-19 vaccination. The receptors were gathered from a human donor who received a COVID-19 vaccine. Some clones in this sample may be carry-over from other donors' samples.

The V gene is TRBV19, the J gene TRBJ2-3; D is unresolved. The V gene's germline CDR1 is LNHDA and CDR2 SQIVND (reference sequence). V lost 6 bases to trimming and J lost 2 bases, with 9 bases between them. This CDR3 region has 13 residues. CDR3 in amino acids: CASRPSYTDTQYF. CDR3 sequence (DNA): TGTGCCAGTAGACCCAGCTACACAGATACGCAGTATTTT.

The chain joins TRBV19 to TRBJ1-1; a weak D match, TRBD1 (5 bases). CDR3 length: 13 amino acids. Trimming took off 7 bases at V and 3 bases at J, with 12 bases between the two ends. The germline gives CDR1 LNHDA, CDR2 SQIVND (reference sequence). CDR3 bases: TGTGCCAGTACCTCAAGGGGTTACACTGAAGCTTTCTTT. It is translated as CASTSRGYTEAFF.

The chain carries TRBV24-1 and TRBJ2-3; D might be TRBD2 (7 bases). Germline CDR1 KGHDR, CDR2 SFDVKD. The CDR3 covers 15 residues. The V end was cut by 6 bases, the J end by 5 bases, with 17 bases between. CDR3 bases: TGTGCCACCAGTAATTACCGGGGGGCAGAAGATACGCAGTATTTT. Translated, it gives CATSNYRGAEDTQYF.

This clone was picked up a small number of times. The rearrangement joins TRBV7-8 to TRBJ1-6, with TRBD1 as a possible D gene (5 bases). Germline V gives CDR1 SGHVS, CDR2 FQNEAQ. The CDR3 has 14 residues. V was trimmed by 1 base and J by 9 bases, leaving 10 bases between them. CDR3 in amino acids: CASSLEQGTSPLHF. In DNA form, the CDR3 reads TGTGCCAGCAGCTTAGAGCAGGGAACTTCACCCCTCCACTTT.

The V gene is TRBV30, the J gene TRBJ1-1, with D uncertain. The CDR3 runs to 12 residues. Per germline, CDR1 GTSNPN and CDR2 SVGIG (reference sequence). V lost 3 bases and J lost 8, with 13 bases in between. The CDR3 nucleotides read TGTGCCTGGAGCGAACAATGGGGAGAAGCTTTCTTT. Translated, it gives CAWSEQWGEAFF.

This chain connects TRBV5-6 to TRBJ2-2; 7 bases are a match to TRBD2. The CDR3 spans 17 residues. The J segment lost 4 bases and the V segment lost 0 bases, leaving 9 bases of the junction unmatched. CDR1 SGHDT and CDR2 YYEEEE come from the germline V gene. CDR3 loop: CASSLAAVAGFTGELFF. DNA of the CDR3: TGTGCCAGCAGCTTGGCCGCGGTAGCGGGTTTCACCGGGGAGCTGTTTTTT.

The J gene is TRBJ2-6, the V gene TRBV2; 7 bases agree with TRBD1. J gave up 1 base and V 7 bases, and 4 bases lay outside the gene matches. CDR3 length: 15 residues. CDR1 and CDR2 from the germline V gene are SNHLY and FYNNEI. The CDR3 protein is CASTPDRSGANVLTF. For the CDR3, the DNA is TGTGCCAGCACTCCGGACAGGTCTGGGGCCAACGTCCTGACTTTC. Complete variable domain (other parts from reference TRBV2 and TRBJ2-6): EPEVTQTPSHQVTQMGQEVILRCVPISNHLYFYWYRQILGQKVEFLVSFYNNEISEKSEIFDDQFSVERPDGSNFTLKIRSTKLEDSAMYFCASTPDRSGANVLTFGAGSRLTVL.

This sequence joins TRBV15 and TRBJ2-1; D remains unclear. Trimming removed 2 bases from V and 9 bases from J, with 14 bases in between. The CDR3 extends over 14 amino acids. CDR1 and CDR2 from the germline V gene are LNHNV and YYDKDF (reference sequence). The CDR3 nucleotides read TGTGCCACCAGCAGACCGGGCGTTATCGGTGAGCAGTTCTTC. It codes for CATSRPGVIGEQFF.

The J gene is TRBJ2-3, the V gene TRBV9; 11 bases agree with TRBD2. Trimming cost V 3 bases and J 7 bases; bases outside gene matches: 7. CDR1 is SGDLS, CDR2 YYNGEE, per germline. This CDR3 comprises 15 residues. The CDR3 here is CASSGLAGTGNTQYF. The CDR3 DNA sequence: TGTGCCAGCAGCGGACTAGCGGGGACCGGGAATACGCAGTATTTT.

This clone was counted a single time. The chain carries TRBV24-1 and TRBJ2-5; D may be TRBD1 or TRBD2 (5 bases each). This CDR3 is built from 17 residues. The germline V gene has CDR1 KGHDR and CDR2 SFDVKD. V lost 3 bases, J lost 1 base, and 17 bases lay in between. CDR3: CATSDTIGTPGQETQYF. The CDR3 DNA reads TGTGCCACCAGTGATACTATTGGGACGCCTGGCCAAGAGACCCAGTACTTC.

The chain joins TRBV14 to TRBJ1-1; D remains ambiguous. This CDR3 contains 14 residues. V was cut by 4 bases and J by 0 bases, with 9 bases left in between. Germline assignment: CDR1 SGHDN and CDR2 FVKESK. The CDR3 nucleotides are TGTGCCAGCAGCCCCGCGGGAATGAACACTGAAGCTTTCTTT. Its protein is CASSPAGMNTEAFF.

The chain carries TRBV9 and TRBJ2-3, with a tentative D call TRBD2 (5 bases). This CDR3 comprises 14 residues. The germline CDR1 and CDR2 sequences are SGDLS and YYNGEE. Trimming removed 4 bases at V and 6 bases at J, with 15 bases between. The CDR3 bases are TGTGCCAGCAGCCCACGGGAAAGTTACGATACGCAGTATTTT. Translation gives CASSPRESYDTQYF.

The V gene is TRBV6-6, the J gene TRBJ2-5; D unclear. This CDR3 is 11 amino acids long. Per the germline V gene, CDR1 is MNHNY and CDR2 is SVGAGI (reference sequence). Trimming removed 10 bases at V and 5 bases at J, with 11 bases between. The CDR3 bases are TGTGCCACCCGGGTAGGGGAGACCCAGTACTTC. Amino acid sequence: CATRVGETQYF.

This sequence joins TRBV3-1 (or the pseudogene TRBV3-2) and TRBJ2-3; no clear D gene. Trimming removed 0 bases at V and 0 bases at J, with 7 bases between. The CDR3 covers 15 residues. Germline CDR1 reads LGHDT; CDR2 reads YNNKEL (reference sequence). Here the CDR3 DNA reads TGTGCCAGCAGCCAAGATCTTTATAGCACAGATACGCAGTATTTT. The encoded protein is CASSQDLYSTDTQYF.

In its sample, this clone was seen once. The chain employs TRBV7-3 and TRBJ2-3; D is unresolved. The CDR3 is made up of 15 amino acids. The germline gives CDR1 SGHTA, CDR2 FQGTGA. V was clipped by 0 bases and J by 2 bases, with 9 bases between them. The chain's CDR3 is CASSLTFAFTDTQYF. CDR3 DNA sequence: TGTGCCAGCAGCTTAACGTTCGCTTTCACAGATACGCAGTATTTT.

The chain joins TRBV7-6 to TRBJ2-2; perhaps TRBD2 as D (6 bases). V lost 0 bases and J lost 5, with 10 bases in between. The germline V gene has CDR1 SGHVS and CDR2 FNYEAQ. The CDR3 has 15 amino acids. The CDR3, as DNA: TGTGCCAGCAGCTTAGCCGGGGGTAGGACCGGGGAGCTGTTTTTT. This gives the protein CASSLAGGRTGELFF.

The chain employs TRBV18 and TRBJ2-1; 10 bases map to TRBD2. The CDR3 extends over 15 amino acids. The trim removed 3 bases at V and 4 bases at J, leaving 3 bases unmatched. CDR1 KGHSH and CDR2 LQKENI come from the germline V gene. This chain's CDR3 is CASSPRTSGYNEQFF. CDR3 DNA sequence: TGTGCCAGCTCACCGAGGACTAGCGGATACAATGAGCAGTTCTTC.

This clone has more than one count but fewer than ten. The chain employs TRBV9 and TRBJ1-4, with D possibly being TRBD1 (5 bases). Deletions cut 4 bases from V and 4 bases from J, with 8 bases between. The CDR3 consists of 13 residues. Germline-derived CDR1 and CDR2 are SGDLS and YYNGEE. The CDR3 nucleotides are TGTGCCAGCAGCCGGGACGTTAATGAAAAACTGTTTTTT. Translated, it gives CASSRDVNEKLFF.

The gene calls are TRBV2 and TRBJ1-1; D gene unclear. From germline, CDR1 is SNHLY and CDR2 FYNNEI. The CDR3 extends over 13 amino acids. Trimming took 5 bases from V and 5 from J, leaving 12 bases between them. The CDR3 DNA reads TGTGCCAGCAGTCCAGAGACCAAGACTGAAGCTTTCTTT. Translating it yields CASSPETKTEAFF.

The chain uses TRBV14 and TRBJ1-2; 9 positions agree with TRBD1. Germline V CDR1 and CDR2: SGHDN, FVKESK. V shed 3 bases, J shed 2 bases, and the junction held 1 base outside the gene matches. The CDR3 runs 14 residues. In nucleotides, the CDR3 is TGTGCCAGCAGCCAGGGACAGGGAAACTATGGCTACACCTTC. Translated: CASSQGQGNYGYTF.

The gene calls are TRBV5-6 and TRBJ2-5; 13 bases agree with TRBD2. The V gene end was trimmed by 4 bases and the J gene end by 3 bases; junction bases not matched to a gene: 3. In germline, CDR1 is SGHDT, CDR2 YYEEEE. The CDR3 loop spans 15 amino acids. In DNA form, the CDR3 reads TGTGCCAGCAGCCAGACTAGCGGGGGGAAAGAGACCCAGTACTTC. Amino acid sequence: CASSQTSGGKETQYF.

The table lists this clone with a few counts. The rearrangement uses TRBV24-1 and TRBJ1-6; TRBD1 might be the D (5 bases). Germline-derived CDR1 and CDR2 are KGHDR and SFDVKD. V shed 5 bases and J shed 8 bases, with 9 bases lying between them. CDR3 length equals 13 residues. The CDR3 is CATSARGDSPLHF. For the CDR3, the DNA is TGTGCCACCAGTGCTAGGGGAGATTCACCCCTCCACTTT.

The chain is built from TRBV7-8 and TRBJ1-6, with D unresolved. Deletions cut 0 bases from V and 8 bases from J, with 14 bases between. The CDR3 sequence is 16 residues long. Germline V lookup: CDR1 SGHVS, CDR2 FQNEAQ. In DNA, the CDR3 is TGTGCCAGCAGCTTAGCTGTGTCTGTCTGGGATTCACCCCTCCACTTT. Amino acids: CASSLAVSVWDSPLHF.

This clone was seen only a few times. This chain links TRBV10-1 with TRBJ2-7, with D possibly called TRBD1 or TRBD2 (5 bases each). CDR1 and CDR2 (germline): WNHNN, SYGVQD (reference sequence). This CDR3 is 13 amino acids long. Trimming left V 8 bases short and J 3 bases short, with 14 bases between. CDR3 amino acids: CASVIRDGYEQYV. In DNA form, the CDR3 reads TGCGCCAGCGTCATCCGGGACGGCTACGAGCAGTACGTC.

This chain uses TRBV19 with TRBJ1-2; D unclear. There are 13 residues in the CDR3. Trimming shortened V by 4 bases and J by 2 bases, and 8 bases separated the two germline ends. Per the germline V gene, CDR1 is LNHDA and CDR2 is SQIVND (reference sequence). CDR3 coding DNA: TGTGCCAGTAGTACGGCAGAAAACTATGGCTACACCTTC. Protein: CASSTAENYGYTF.

J is TRBJ2-7 and V is TRBV7-3, with 7 bases matching TRBD2. CDR3 length: 13 amino acids. Germline V CDR1 and CDR2: SGHTA, FQGTGA. J lost 5 bases, V lost 2 bases, and 3 bases had no gene match. DNA for the CDR3: TGTGCCAGCAGCTTACAGGGAGGGGACGAGCAGTACGTC. The encoded protein is CASSLQGGDEQYV.

The rearrangement links TRBV5-5 to TRBJ1-5; the D is unclear. Germline CDR1 and CDR2: SGHKS and YYEKEE (reference sequence). The CDR3 is 15 amino acids. V was pared by 3 bases and J by 5 bases, with 15 bases between. In nucleotides, the CDR3 is TGTGCCAGCAGCTCGTCTTTTAAGAGGGATCAGCCCCAGCATTTT. Its protein is CASSSSFKRDQPQHF.

The chain links TRBV28 to TRBJ2-5; TRBD2 matches 7 bases. V gave up 7 bases and J gave up 2 bases; unmatched junction bases: 13. Germline loops: CDR1 MDHEN, CDR2 SYDVKM. CDR3 length: 16 amino acids. CDR3 residues: CASNQGGVGSQETQYF. CDR3 DNA sequence: TGTGCCAGCAATCAGGGAGGGGTGGGATCGCAAGAGACCCAGTACTTC.

The count of this clone is one. The rearrangement joins TRBV7-2 to TRBJ1-5, with a possible D match to TRBD1 (5 bases). Trimming took 7 bases from V and 2 from J, leaving 18 bases between them. CDR1 and CDR2 from the germline V gene are SGHTA and FQGNSA. The CDR3 is 16 residues long. The CDR3 region is CASTEFGGLGNQPQHF. CDR3 nucleotides: TGTGCCAGCACCGAGTTTGGGGGATTGGGCAATCAGCCCCAGCATTTT.